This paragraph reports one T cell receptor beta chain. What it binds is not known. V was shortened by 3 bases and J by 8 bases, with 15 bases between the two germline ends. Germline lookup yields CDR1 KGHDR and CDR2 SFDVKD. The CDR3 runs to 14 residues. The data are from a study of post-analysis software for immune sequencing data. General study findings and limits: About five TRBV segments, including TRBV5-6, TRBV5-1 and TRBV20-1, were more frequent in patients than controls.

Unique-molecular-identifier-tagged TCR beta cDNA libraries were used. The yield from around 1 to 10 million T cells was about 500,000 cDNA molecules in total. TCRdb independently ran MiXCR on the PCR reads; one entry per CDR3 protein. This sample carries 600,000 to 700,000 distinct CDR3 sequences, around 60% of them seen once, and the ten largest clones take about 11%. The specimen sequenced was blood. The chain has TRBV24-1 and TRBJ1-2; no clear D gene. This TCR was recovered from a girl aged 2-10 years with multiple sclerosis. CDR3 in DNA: TGTGCCACCAGTGATAATACGGGGTCTTACGGCTACACCTTC. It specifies CATSDNTGSYGYTF.